Presented here are 32 T cell receptor beta chains from one specimen sequenced in a study of OX40 agonist ivuxolimab in advanced cancers. The method was immunoSEQ multiplex PCR; TCRdb's version includes in-frame clones alone and lacks a portion of them. The table includes tens of thousands of clones, approximately 90% detected once. The sequences come from CD4+ or CD8+ T cells sorted from blood, collected in a trial of the OX40 agonist ivuxolimab. The receptors come from an adult with an advanced solid tumor such as melanoma, head and neck, liver or kidney cancer.

V gene TRBV6-5 combines with J gene TRBJ1-1; possible D gene TRBD1, 6 bases. V lost 8 bases to trimming and J lost 5 bases, with 15 bases between them. From germline, CDR1 is MNHEY and CDR2 SVGAGI. The CDR3 length is 13 residues. The chain's CDR3 is CASLSWGRTEAFF. CDR3 sequence (DNA): TGTGCCAGCCTTTCTTGGGGGCGGACTGAAGCTTTCTTT.

The chain couples TRBV9 to TRBJ1-3, with a weak D call TRBD1 (5 bases). Trimming took 3 bases from V and 2 from J, leaving 9 bases between them. Germline CDR1 reads SGDLS; CDR2 reads YYNGEE. The CDR3 sequence is 14 residues long. The CDR3 is CASSAGTAGNTIYF. CDR3 nucleotide sequence: TGTGCCAGCAGCGCCGGGACGGCTGGAAACACCATATATTTT.

The V gene is TRBV27, the J gene TRBJ1-3; D gene unclear. The V end was cut by 5 bases, the J end by 4 bases, with 12 bases between. This CDR3 contains 14 residues. Germline V CDR1 and CDR2: MNHEY, SMNVEV (reference sequence). CDR3 nucleotide sequence: TGTGCCAGCAGTGCGTTCGGCAGGGGAAACACCATATATTTT. Protein product: CASSAFGRGNTIYF.

The chain carries TRBV7-2 and TRBJ1-2; TRBD1 matches 7 bases. The length of the CDR3 is 15 residues. The germline gives CDR1 SGHTA, CDR2 FQGNSA. The trim removed 5 bases at V and 5 bases at J, leaving 11 bases unmatched. CDR3 residues: CASSGGQFGPYGYTF. The CDR3 DNA is TGTGCCAGCAGCGGGGGACAGTTCGGACCGTATGGCTACACCTTC.

About this clone itself: The conserved closing phenylalanine or tryptophan is absent in this CDR3, likely reflecting a read error. The chain carries TRBV30 and TRBJ1-5; D is ambiguous. V lost 0 bases and J lost 3, with 6 bases in between. The germline CDR1 and CDR2 sequences are GTSNPN and SVGIG (reference sequence). CDR3 length equals 13 residues. The DNA of the CDR3 is TGTGCCTGGAGTGTACTGGACAATCAGCCCCAGCATCTT. This translates into CAWSVLDNQPQHL.

The chain links TRBV2 to TRBJ1-1, with D perhaps TRBD1 (5 bases). The germline gives CDR1 SNHLY, CDR2 FYNNEI. Trimming cost V 3 bases and J 3 bases, with 11 bases left between them. The CDR3 is 14 amino acids. CDR3 loop: CASSEVDSYTEAFF. The CDR3 region has the DNA TGTGCCAGCAGTGAGGTAGACAGCTACACTGAAGCTTTCTTT. Using reference TRBV2 and TRBJ1-1 for the parts outside the CDR3, the full variable domain is EPEVTQTPSHQVTQMGQEVILRCVPISNHLYFYWYRQILGQKVEFLVSFYNNEISEKSEIFDDQFSVERPDGSNFTLKIRSTKLEDSAMYFCASSEVDSYTEAFFGQGTRLTVV.

This clone appeared once. CDR3 nucleotides: TGTGCCAGCAGCCCGGTCTATATGAACACTGAAGCTTTCTTT. Translating it yields CASSPVYMNTEAFF. The chain links TRBV27 to TRBJ1-1, with D uncertain. There are 14 residues in the CDR3. V lost 6 bases, J lost 0 bases, and 11 bases lay in between. Germline V gene sequence: CDR1 MNHEY, CDR2 SMNVEV (reference sequence).

The V call is TRBV18, the J call TRBJ2-5; 13 nucleotides agree with TRBD2. Germline CDR1 is KGHSH and CDR2 is LQKENI. The CDR3 length is 15 residues. J gave up 5 bases and V 6 bases, and 6 bases lay outside the gene matches. The CDR3 here is CASSPGLAGDETQYF. CDR3 bases: TGTGCCAGCTCTCCAGGACTAGCGGGAGACGAGACCCAGTACTTC.

V gene TRBV2 combines with J gene TRBJ1-1, with a possible D match to TRBD1 (5 bases). CDR1 and CDR2 (germline): SNHLY, FYNNEI. The CDR3 covers 12 residues. V shed 8 bases and J shed 7 bases, with 14 bases lying between them. The CDR3 sequence is CASHRGAGEAFF. CDR3 DNA: TGTGCCAGCCACCGGGGCGCGGGTGAAGCTTTCTTT.

This clone has only a few counts. V usage is TRBV6-1 and J usage is TRBJ2-2; possibly TRBD2 for D (5 bases). The CDR3 sequence is 13 residues long. With 4 bases removed from V and 6 bases from J, the gap between germline ends came to 9 bases. Germline lookup yields CDR1 MNHNS and CDR2 SASEGT. The CDR3 loop is CASSGTLAGELFF. The CDR3 nucleotides are TGTGCCAGCAGTGGGACTTTAGCCGGGGAGCTGTTTTTT.

The chain is built from TRBV6-1 and TRBJ2-5; no firm D call. Germline V gene data show CDR1 as MNHNS and CDR2 as SASEGT. Trimming cost V 3 bases and J 5 bases, with 10 bases left between them. This CDR3 comprises 13 residues. The CDR3 reads CASSEAYAETQYF. The CDR3 DNA reads TGTGCCAGCAGTGAGGCCTACGCGGAGACCCAGTACTTC.

The table lists this clone with a few counts. This chain uses TRBV6-6 with TRBJ2-1; TRBD2 agrees at 7 bases. CDR3 size: 13 residues. Trimming removed 7 bases from V and 8 bases from J; junction bases left unmatched: 8. Germline V CDR1 and CDR2: MNHNY, SVGAGI (reference sequence). For the CDR3, the DNA is TGTGCCAGCATCAGCGGGATGGCGGATGAGCAGTTCTTC. It is translated as CASISGMADEQFF.

This chain connects TRBV11-2 to TRBJ2-7; TRBD1 matches 8 bases. This CDR3 has 15 amino acids. Trimming cost V 1 base and J 2 bases; bases outside gene matches: 4. Per the germline V gene, CDR1 is SGHAT and CDR2 is FQNNGV. CDR3 residues: CASSLVQGATYEQYF. CDR3 DNA sequence: TGTGCCAGCAGCTTAGTCCAGGGGGCGACCTACGAGCAGTACTTC.

Points on this clone: A read error may account for a junction end that differs from germline. The gene calls are TRBV5-1 and TRBJ2-1; 8 nucleotides align to TRBD2. Germline CDR1 and CDR2: SGHRS and YFSETQ. The CDR3 extends over 15 amino acids. The CDR3 region is CASKEVLAAYNEQFF. The DNA of the CDR3 is TGCGCCAGCAAGGAGGTACTAGCGGCCTATAATGAGCAGTTCTTC.

V usage is TRBV7-9 and J usage is TRBJ1-2, with 7 bases fitting TRBD1. Looked up from germline, CDR1 is SEHNR and CDR2 is FQNEAQ (reference sequence). V lost 10 bases to trimming and J lost 7 bases; unmatched junction nucleotides: 18. CDR3 length: 15 amino acids. This CDR3 reads CATRWASGGLRGYTF. CDR3 DNA sequence: TGTGCCACCCGTTGGGCATCAGGGGGTCTCCGTGGCTACACCTTC.

The chain couples TRBV7-2 to TRBJ2-7, with TRBD2 matching 7 bases. Germline V lookup: CDR1 SGHTA, CDR2 FQGNSA. V trimming: 2 bases; J trimming: 0 bases; junction bases outside the gene matches: 4. This CDR3 spans 15 amino acids. The CDR3: CASSLTAGHSYEQYF. In nucleotides, the CDR3 is TGTGCCAGCAGCTTAACAGCGGGGCACTCCTACGAGCAGTACTTC.

In DNA, the CDR3 is TGTGCCAGCAGTCCCCCCCGGCGAGACAGGATTGAAGCTTTCTTT. Translating gives CASSPPRRDRIEAFF. The J gene is TRBJ1-1, the V gene TRBV28; TRBD1 might be the D (6 bases). The V and J ends lost 5 bases and 7 bases respectively, with 20 bases between them. The CDR3 is 15 amino acids. Germline CDR1 reads MDHEN; CDR2 reads SYDVKM.

This clone was observed a single time. This chain links TRBV7-9 with TRBJ2-7, with 9 positions matching TRBD1. The germline gives CDR1 SEHNR, CDR2 FQNEAQ (reference sequence). The CDR3 spans 16 residues. V shed 5 bases and J 5 bases; nucleotides not matched to a gene: 13. The chain's CDR3 is CASSNVAGQGVHEQYF. CDR3 DNA: TGTGCCAGCAGCAACGTCGCGGGACAGGGCGTCCACGAGCAGTACTTC.

The chain has TRBV5-1 and TRBJ2-7; either TRBD1 or TRBD2 may supply D (5 bases each). V lost 4 bases and J 4 bases, leaving 15 bases between the germline ends. Looked up from germline, CDR1 is SGHRS and CDR2 is YFSETQ. The CDR3 is 14 residues long. The CDR3 nucleotides read TGCGCCAGCAGCCCCGGGACCTCCGGATACGAGCAGTACTTC. Its protein is CASSPGTSGYEQYF.

This rearrangement joins TRBV5-4 to TRBJ1-1; 8 bases fit TRBD1. This CDR3 has 15 amino acids. The junction had 6 bases not matched to a gene; V was cut back by 4 bases and J by 1 base. Germline assignment: CDR1 SGHNT and CDR2 YYREEE (reference sequence). CDR3 sequence: CASSNGQGGNTEAFF. The CDR3 region has the DNA TGTGCCAGCAGCAATGGACAGGGTGGGAACACTGAAGCTTTCTTT.

The V gene is TRBV4-3, the J gene TRBJ2-2; D possibly uses TRBD1 or TRBD2 (5 bases each). CDR1 and CDR2 from the germline V gene are LGHNA and YSLEER. The CDR3 loop spans 18 amino acids. Trimming shortened V by 1 base and J by 4 bases, and 19 bases separated the two germline ends. The CDR3 reads CASSQGVPGARITGELFF. Here the CDR3 DNA reads TGCGCCAGCAGCCAAGGGGTTCCCGGGGCGCGTATCACCGGGGAGCTGTTTTTT.

The rearrangement links TRBV30 to TRBJ2-3; TRBD2 agrees at 10 bases. CDR3 size: 16 residues. The ends lost 4 bases at V and 4 bases at J; junction bases unmatched: 11. Germline V lookup: CDR1 GTSNPN, CDR2 SVGIG (reference sequence). Here the CDR3 DNA reads TGTGCCTGGATAAGGGGTACTAGCGGGATAGCAGATACGCAGTATTTT. It codes for CAWIRGTSGIADTQYF.

To note about this clone: The junction does not match germline at one end; this may be a read error. The chain carries TRBV7-9 and TRBJ2-1; perhaps TRBD2 as D (6 bases). The germline gives CDR1 SEHNR, CDR2 FQNEAQ (reference sequence). There are 17 residues in the CDR3. The CDR3 sequence: CANSFLGGPGSYNEQFF. CDR3 in DNA: TGTGCCAACAGCTTTTTGGGGGGACCGGGGTCCTACAATGAGCAGTTCTTC.

The chain uses TRBV5-1 and TRBJ2-3, with D perhaps TRBD2 (7 bases). CDR3 length: 13 amino acids. V was pared by 4 bases and J by 6 bases, with 12 bases between. Germline V gives CDR1 SGHRS, CDR2 YFSETQ. DNA of the CDR3: TGCGCCAGCAGCGGGAGGGGGGCTGATACGCAGTATTTT. It translates to CASSGRGADTQYF.

The DNA of the CDR3 is TGTGCCAGTGGCGTGGGCCCCGCTCCGGGAAACACCATATATTTT. Translation: CASGVGPAPGNTIYF. The V call is TRBV19, the J call TRBJ1-3; no definite D call. The CDR3 loop spans 15 amino acids. The V end was cut by 8 bases, the J end by 4 bases, with 18 bases between. Germline CDR1 is LNHDA and CDR2 is SQIVND (reference sequence).

The chain links TRBV7-9 to TRBJ1-3; a possible D gene is TRBD1 (5 bases). The length of the CDR3 is 15 residues. V lost 4 bases to trimming and J lost 2 bases, with 12 bases between them. CDR1 and CDR2 from the germline V gene are SEHNR and FQNEAQ (reference sequence). Here the CDR3 DNA reads TGTGCCAGCAGCTGGGTGGGGGTCCCTGGAAACACCATATATTTT. Translation gives CASSWVGVPGNTIYF.

This rearrangement joins TRBV21-1 to TRBJ2-1; TRBD2, the table's D call, lacks a check against the DNA. TRBV21-1 has pseudogene status. The CDR3 consists of 16 residues. The CDR3, as DNA: TGTGCCAGCACCTCCCCCAGCGGGAGGGCCCACAATGAGCAGTTCTTC. Encoded protein: CASTSPSGRAHNEQFF.

The chain has TRBV28 and TRBJ1-1; weak D call: TRBD1 (5 bases). Trimming removed 3 bases from V and 6 bases from J, with 8 bases in between. Germline V lookup: CDR1 MDHEN, CDR2 SYDVKM. The CDR3 totals 12 residues. The CDR3 region has the DNA TGTGCCAGCAGTTTGAGGGGTCCTGAAGCTTTCTTT. Encoded protein: CASSLRGPEAFF. Full variable domain (rest looked up from reference TRBV28 and TRBJ1-1): DVKVTQSSRYLVKRTGEKVFLECVQDMDHENMFWYRQDPGLGLRLIYFSYDVKMKEKGDIPEGYSVSREKKERFSLILESASTNQTSMYLCASSLRGPEAFFGQGTRLTVV.

This clone was seen only once. This chain joins TRBV19 and TRBJ1-6, with 8 bases matching TRBD1. Losses at the gene ends were 3 bases for V and 5 bases for J; bases not matched to a gene: 6. The CDR3 has 16 amino acids. Germline CDR1 LNHDA, CDR2 SQIVND (reference sequence). CDR3 nucleotide sequence: TGTGCCAGTAGTATTTCTTCGGGACAGGATAATTCACCCCTCCACTTT. It encodes CASSISSGQDNSPLHF.

CDR3 amino acids: CASSPPTSFGKNIQYF. The CDR3 DNA reads TGTGCCAGCTCACCACCTACGTCTTTTGGCAAAAACATTCAGTACTTC. The genes are TRBV18 and TRBJ2-4; D is unclear. The CDR3 totals 16 residues. The germline CDR1 and CDR2 sequences are KGHSH and LQKENI. V was clipped by 0 bases and J by 3 bases, with 12 bases between them.

This chain links TRBV11-3 with TRBJ2-7, with 8 bases that match TRBD2. V shed 3 bases, J shed 5 bases, and the junction held 3 bases outside the gene matches. The CDR3 runs to 13 residues. Germline V gene data show CDR1 as SGHNT and CDR2 as YENEEA. The CDR3 spells CASSLGLVNEQYF. The CDR3 DNA reads as TGTGCCAGCAGCTTGGGACTAGTTAACGAGCAGTACTTC.

This chain uses TRBV9 with TRBJ1-1; a weak D match, TRBD1 (6 bases). V was cut by 4 bases and J by 3 bases, with 13 bases left in between. Germline V gene data show CDR1 as SGDLS and CDR2 as YYNGEE. CDR3 length: 14 amino acids. The CDR3 bases are TGTGCCAGCAGCCAAACAGGGACGGACACTGAAGCTTTCTTT. It yields the protein CASSQTGTDTEAFF.